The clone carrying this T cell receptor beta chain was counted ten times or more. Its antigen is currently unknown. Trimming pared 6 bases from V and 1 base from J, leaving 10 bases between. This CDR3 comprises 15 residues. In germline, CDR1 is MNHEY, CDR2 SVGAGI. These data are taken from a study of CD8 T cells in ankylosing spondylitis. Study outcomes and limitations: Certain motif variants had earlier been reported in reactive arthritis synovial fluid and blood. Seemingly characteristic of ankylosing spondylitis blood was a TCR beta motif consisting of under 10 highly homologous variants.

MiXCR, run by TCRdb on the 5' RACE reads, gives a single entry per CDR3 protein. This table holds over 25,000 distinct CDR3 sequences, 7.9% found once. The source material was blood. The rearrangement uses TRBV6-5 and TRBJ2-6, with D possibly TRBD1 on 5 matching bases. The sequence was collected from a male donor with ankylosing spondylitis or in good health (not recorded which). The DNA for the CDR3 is TGTGCCAGCAGGCAGGGTGGATCTGGGGCCAACGTCCTGACTTTC. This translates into CASRQGGSGANVLTF.